A single sample is the source of the 15 T cell receptor beta chains below, sequenced in a study of blood T cell repertoires in COVID-19. The assay was immunoSEQ multiplex PCR, and TCRdb's table has in-frame clones only and misses some. The sample consists of 200,000 to 300,000 clones, about three quarters of them appearing once. Sequenced input: peripheral blood. These receptors all come from a woman aged 80 or over with acute or convalescent COVID-19.

CDR3 DNA sequence: TGTGCCAGCAGTTATGGACAGGGGTTAAATCAGCCCCAGCATTTT. It is translated as CASSYGQGLNQPQHF. The chain employs TRBV7-2 and TRBJ1-5, with 9 bases matching TRBD1. This CDR3 is built from 15 residues. V trimming: 6 bases; J trimming: 4 bases; junction bases outside the gene matches: 7. Germline V lookup: CDR1 SGHTA, CDR2 FQGNSA. The whole variable domain, remainder taken from reference TRBV7-2 and TRBJ1-5, is GAGVSQSPSNKVTEKGKDVELRCDPISGHTALYWYRQSLGQGLEFLIYFQGNSAPDKSGLPSDRFSAERTGGSVSTLTIQRTQQEDSAVYLCASSYGQGLNQPQHFGDGTRLSIL.

The rearrangement joins TRBV7-2 to TRBJ1-1; the D gene is possibly TRBD1 (5 bases). V lost 1 base and J lost 0, with 9 bases in between. The germline CDR1 and CDR2 sequences are SGHTA and FQGNSA. This CDR3 spans 15 amino acids. The CDR3 reads CASSLDRLMNTEAFF. The CDR3 bases are TGTGCCAGCAGCTTAGACAGGCTCATGAACACTGAAGCTTTCTTT.

This clone has more than one count but fewer than ten. The chain links TRBV2 to TRBJ2-2; D is ambiguous. The CDR3 has 15 residues. Germline V gene sequence: CDR1 SNHLY, CDR2 FYNNEI. The V and J ends lost 2 bases and 0 bases respectively, with 7 bases between them. The CDR3 sequence is CASSETQANTGELFF. DNA for the CDR3: TGTGCCAGCAGTGAAACTCAGGCGAACACCGGGGAGCTGTTTTTT. The whole variable domain, remainder taken from reference TRBV2 and TRBJ2-2, is EPEVTQTPSHQVTQMGQEVILRCVPISNHLYFYWYRQILGQKVEFLVSFYNNEISEKSEIFDDQFSVERPDGSNFTLKIRSTKLEDSAMYFCASSETQANTGELFFGEGSRLTVL.

This clone is a singleton in its sample. This chain connects TRBV27 to TRBJ2-2; tentatively, D is TRBD1 (5 bases). The CDR3 loop spans 14 amino acids. Germline lookup yields CDR1 MNHEY and CDR2 SMNVEV (reference sequence). Trimming cost V 7 bases and J 0 bases, with 9 bases left between them. CDR3 sequence reads: CASKPGTNTGELFF. The CDR3 DNA follows: TGTGCCAGCAAGCCAGGGACGAACACCGGGGAGCTGTTTTTT.

The chain carries TRBV4-2 and TRBJ1-1; 7 bases align to TRBD1. Germline loops: CDR1 LGHNA, CDR2 YNFKEQ. Unmatched junction bases numbered 7, after V lost 0 bases and J lost 0 bases. This CDR3 region has 17 residues. In DNA form, the CDR3 reads TGTGCCAGCAGCCAAGATCTAGGGGGCGGATTGAACACTGAAGCTTTCTTT. Its protein is CASSQDLGGGLNTEAFF.

The rearrangement joins TRBV27 to TRBJ1-6; TRBD1 agrees at 11 bases. Germline loops: CDR1 MNHEY, CDR2 SMNVEV (reference sequence). The CDR3 contains 18 residues. J gave up 8 bases and V 0 bases, and 9 bases lay outside the gene matches. The CDR3 is CASSLSRGQGGPHSPLHF. For the CDR3, the DNA is TGTGCCAGCAGTTTATCGAGGGGACAGGGGGGCCCTCATTCACCCCTCCACTTT.

In DNA form, the CDR3 reads TGTGCCAGCTCACCACGACAGGGAAACTCTGGAAACACCATATATTTT. Residues: CASSPRQGNSGNTIYF. The rearrangement links TRBV18 to TRBJ1-3; 7 bases agree with TRBD1. CDR1 is KGHSH, CDR2 LQKENI, per germline. The CDR3 is made up of 16 amino acids. V was clipped by 1 base and J by 0 bases; unmatched bases: 3.

The chain combines TRBV12-5 with TRBJ1-1; TRBD1 might be the D (5 bases). Germline-derived CDR1 and CDR2 are LGHNT and FRNRAP. V dropped 0 bases and J dropped 3 bases, with 14 bases sitting between them. The CDR3 is 16 amino acids. The CDR3 here is CASGLVLGGAHTEAFF. The CDR3 nucleotides are TGTGCTAGTGGTTTGGTATTGGGTGGGGCGCACACTGAAGCTTTCTTT.

The CDR3 sequence is CASRITGFRDQPQHF. The CDR3 region has the DNA TGTGCCAGCAGAATTACAGGGTTCAGGGATCAGCCCCAGCATTTT. The V and J genes are TRBV2 and TRBJ1-5, with D possibly matching TRBD1 (6 bases). Germline CDR1 is SNHLY and CDR2 is FYNNEI. Trimming removed 6 bases from V and 5 bases from J, with 17 bases in between. The CDR3 is made up of 15 amino acids. Based on the CDR3 plus reference TRBV2 and TRBJ1-5, the full variable domain is EPEVTQTPSHQVTQMGQEVILRCVPISNHLYFYWYRQILGQKVEFLVSFYNNEISEKSEIFDDQFSVERPDGSNFTLKIRSTKLEDSAMYFCASRITGFRDQPQHFGDGTRLSIL.

This chain links TRBV7-9 with TRBJ1-1, with a tentative D call TRBD1 (6 bases). The CDR3 is 15 residues long. Per germline, CDR1 SEHNR and CDR2 FQNEAQ (reference sequence). Trimming took off 4 bases at V and 0 bases at J, with 12 bases between the two ends. CDR3 loop: CASSSSQGLNTEAFF. The CDR3 DNA sequence: TGTGCCAGCAGCTCTTCACAGGGCCTGAACACTGAAGCTTTCTTT.

This chain joins TRBV19 and TRBJ1-1; D might be TRBD1 (6 bases). There are 14 residues in the CDR3. V was clipped by 6 bases and J by 0 bases, with 11 bases between them. Per germline, CDR1 LNHDA and CDR2 SQIVND (reference sequence). CDR3 nucleotides: TGTGCCAGTAGACAAGGGGGATTGAACACTGAAGCTTTCTTT. This codes for CASRQGGLNTEAFF.

The V gene is TRBV6-5, the J gene TRBJ2-3; weak D call: TRBD2 (5 bases). This CDR3 region has 15 residues. The germline gives CDR1 MNHEY, CDR2 SVGAGI. V dropped 7 bases and J dropped 0 bases, with 14 bases sitting between them. CDR3 nucleotides: TGTGCCAGCACCGAATGGGGAGCTAGCACAGATACGCAGTATTTT. Residues: CASTEWGASTDTQYF.

As regards this clone: At the DNA level, this CDR3 is encoded by other sequences in the same sample as well. The rearrangement joins TRBV24-1 to TRBJ2-3; D unclear. V lost 4 bases and J 0 bases, leaving 4 bases between the germline ends. The CDR3 contains 13 residues. CDR1 and CDR2 (germline): KGHDR, SFDVKD. The CDR3 here is CATSDPSTDTQYF. The CDR3, as DNA: TGTGCCACCAGTGACCCTAGCACAGATACGCAGTATTTT.

The chain joins TRBV4-1 to TRBJ1-3; D might be TRBD1 (5 bases). Germline V gives CDR1 MGHRA, CDR2 YSYEKL. Trimming took off 4 bases at V and 0 bases at J, with 13 bases between the two ends. The CDR3 is 16 amino acids. For the CDR3, the DNA is TGCGCCAGCAGCCTTGGGGCGGGGAACTCTGGAAACACCATATATTTT. Protein sequence: CASSLGAGNSGNTIYF.

This chain uses TRBV6-4 with TRBJ1-2, with D possibly TRBD1 on 6 matching bases. V lost 6 bases and J 2 bases, leaving 16 bases between the germline ends. Germline V gene data show CDR1 as MRHNA and CDR2 as SNTAGT. This CDR3 has 15 residues. The CDR3 nucleotides read TGTGCCAGCAGACAAACGGGCCAGGGGAACTATGGCTACACCTTC. As protein: CASRQTGQGNYGYTF.